Following are 12 T cell receptor beta chains from one sample sequenced in a study of molecular identifiers for immune sequencing clone quantification. TCRdb reprocessed the PCR reads via MiXCR and lists one record per CDR3 protein. The table includes under 600,000 distinct CDR3 sequences, about 26% detected once. The source material was naive CD8+ T cells from blood, with Jurkat cell RNA spiked in. The subset was: FACS-sorted CD8+CD4-CCR7+CD45RA+ naive T cells. The origin of the receptors is a human donor in good health. Some libraries in this study had Jurkat cell RNA spiked in.

The rearrangement links TRBV20-1 to TRBJ2-7; D is perhaps TRBD2 (6 bases). The germline V gene encodes CDR1 DFQATT and CDR2 SNEGSKA (reference sequence). This CDR3 region has 14 residues. CDR3: CSNQMEGGTYEQYF. The CDR3 bases are TGCAGCAATCAAATGGAGGGCGGCACTTACGAGCAGTACTTC.

This clonotype came up a few times. The chain joins TRBV4-1 to TRBJ1-3; D is perhaps TRBD1 (5 bases). Germline CDR1 is MGHRA and CDR2 is YSYEKL. The V end lost 3 bases, the J end lost 0 bases, and 15 bases lay between the germline ends. The length of the CDR3 is 17 residues. CDR3 sequence: CASSQDAGDLSGNTIYF. In nucleotides, the CDR3 is TGCGCCAGCAGCCAGGATGCTGGGGACCTCTCTGGAAACACCATATATTTT.

This clonotype was counted ten times or more. The V gene is TRBV23-1, the J gene TRBJ2-5; possible D gene TRBD1, 6 bases. TRBV23-1 is an ORF for which the function is uncertain. The CDR3 runs 18 residues. V shed 2 bases and J shed 3 bases, with 22 bases lying between them. The DNA for the CDR3 is TGCGCCAGCAGTCAACCCACCCACCATGCAGGGGACAAAGAGACCCAGTACTTC. This codes for CASSQPTHHAGDKETQYF.

This clonotype was observed a few times. CDR3 protein: CASSEEGASNQPQHF. Here the CDR3 DNA reads TGTGCCAGCAGTGAAGAAGGGGCCTCCAATCAGCCCCAGCATTTT. The chain employs TRBV2 and TRBJ1-5; TRBD1 might be the D (5 bases). This CDR3 has 15 residues. Trimming stripped 1 base from V and 3 bases from J, with 10 bases between. Per germline, CDR1 SNHLY and CDR2 FYNNEI.

The V call is TRBV6-5, the J call TRBJ1-1; 7 bases align to TRBD1. Germline loops: CDR1 MNHEY, CDR2 SVGAGI. The CDR3 totals 13 residues. Losses at the gene ends were 7 bases for V and 1 base for J; bases not matched to a gene: 3. The CDR3 DNA sequence: TGTGCCAGCACATACAGGGGGAACACTGAAGCTTTCTTT. Its protein product is CASTYRGNTEAFF.

A remark on this clonotype: A much larger clone differs by one base, so this may be a read error. This chain links TRBV12-3 or TRBV12-4 with TRBJ2-6; no clear D. Trimming shortened V by 5 bases and J by 12 bases, and 11 bases separated the two germline ends. The length of the CDR3 is 12 residues. The CDR3 sequence: CASSVVGLVLTF. The CDR3 nucleotides are TGTGCCAGCAGTGTAGTGGGCCTCGTCCTGACTTTC.

This clonotype turned up a few times. This chain connects TRBV7-9 to TRBJ2-3, with D perhaps TRBD2 (5 bases). This CDR3 is built from 16 residues. Trimming stripped 7 bases from V and 1 base from J, with 18 bases between. The V gene's germline CDR1 is SEHNR and CDR2 FQNEAQ (reference sequence). Here the CDR3 reads CASTKSRRVCTDTQYF. DNA for the CDR3: TGTGCCAGCACCAAATCACGGCGGGTATGCACAGATACGCAGTATTTT.

This clonotype was counted only a few times. The chain joins TRBV3-1 to TRBJ2-2; weak D call: TRBD1 (6 bases). Trimming pared 7 bases from V and 5 bases from J, leaving 8 bases between. Germline CDR1 reads LGHDT; CDR2 reads YNNKEL (reference sequence). This CDR3 spans 12 amino acids. CDR3: CASTGQTGELFF. Written as DNA, the CDR3 is TGTGCCAGCACCGGACAGACCGGGGAGCTGTTTTTT.

This clonotype was recorded once. This sequence joins TRBV7-9 and TRBJ1-1, with TRBD1 as a possible D gene (5 bases). The germline V gene encodes CDR1 SEHNR and CDR2 FQNEAQ (reference sequence). This CDR3 spans 17 amino acids. Trimming took 5 bases from V and 1 from J, leaving 20 bases between them. CDR3 in amino acids: CASSPAVSGGGNTEAFF. CDR3 sequence (DNA): TGTGCCAGCAGCCCCGCCGTAAGCGGGGGTGGGAACACTGAAGCTTTCTTT.

This clonotype was counted a single time. The rearrangement joins TRBV27 to TRBJ2-1; tentatively, D is TRBD1 (5 bases). The germline gives CDR1 MNHEY, CDR2 SMNVEV (reference sequence). Trimming left V 7 bases short and J 0 bases short, with 10 bases between. The CDR3 is 14 residues long. The CDR3 nucleotides are TGTGCCAGCAAGATGCAGGGCTCCTACAATGAGCAGTTCTTC. This translates into CASKMQGSYNEQFF.

This clonotype has just a few counts. Possible read error: a much larger clone is one base away. CDR3 residues: CSVEDQEVTSGGLDTQYF. CDR3 DNA sequence: TGCAGCGTTGAAGATCAAGAAGTGACTAGCGGGGGATTAGATACGCAGTATTTT. This rearrangement joins TRBV29-1 to TRBJ2-3; 12 nucleotides match TRBD2. The V segment lost 0 bases and the J segment 5 bases; nucleotides outside the gene matches: 12. CDR3 length: 18 residues. CDR1 and CDR2 from the germline V gene are SQVTM and ANQGSEA.

The chain is built from TRBV19 and TRBJ2-2; TRBD1 is a possible D gene (5 bases). This CDR3 is built from 15 residues. The V end was cut by 3 bases, the J end by 7 bases, with 15 bases between. Per germline, CDR1 LNHDA and CDR2 SQIVND (reference sequence). CDR3 protein: CASSMRQGYVGELFF. For the CDR3, the DNA is TGTGCCAGTAGTATGCGCCAGGGTTACGTCGGGGAGCTGTTTTTT.